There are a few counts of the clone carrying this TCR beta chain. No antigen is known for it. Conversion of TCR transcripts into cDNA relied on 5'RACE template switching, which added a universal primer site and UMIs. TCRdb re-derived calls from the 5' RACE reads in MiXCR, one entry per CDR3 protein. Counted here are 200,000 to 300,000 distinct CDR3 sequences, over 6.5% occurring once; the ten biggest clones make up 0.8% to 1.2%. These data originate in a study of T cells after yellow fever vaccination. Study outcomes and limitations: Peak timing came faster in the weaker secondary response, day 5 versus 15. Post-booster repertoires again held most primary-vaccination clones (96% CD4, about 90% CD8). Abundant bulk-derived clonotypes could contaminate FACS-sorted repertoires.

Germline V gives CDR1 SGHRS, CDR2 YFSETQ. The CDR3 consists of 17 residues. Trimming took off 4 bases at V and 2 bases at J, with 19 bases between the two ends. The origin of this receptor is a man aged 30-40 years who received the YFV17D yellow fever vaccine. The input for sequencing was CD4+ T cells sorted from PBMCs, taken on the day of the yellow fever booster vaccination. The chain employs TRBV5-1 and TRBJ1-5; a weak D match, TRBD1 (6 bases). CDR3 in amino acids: CASSLGVRGAGNQPQHF. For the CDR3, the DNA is TGCGCCAGCAGCCTGGGGGTCCGGGGGGCCGGCAATCAGCCCCAGCATTTT.